Below are 21 T cell receptor beta chains sequenced from a single sample in a study of T-cell reconstitution after alpha-beta-depleted transplantation in children. During its preparation, the TCRbeta library received unique molecular identifiers. MiXCR, applied by TCRdb to the PCR reads, yields one record per CDR3 protein. The table shows 130,000 to 150,000 distinct CDR3 sequences, with around 10% occurring only once. The specimen was PBMCs, mostly from graft donor cells, collected 180 days after TCRalphabeta/CD19-depleted stem cell transplant. All receptors derive from a female patient younger than 10 who had a stem cell transplant for congenital amegakaryocytic thrombocytopenia, so the T cells may come from the graft donor.

Ten or more counts support this clonotype. The CDR3 protein is CASSMDLGLDEQYF. The CDR3 region has the DNA TGCGCCAGCAGCATGGACCTAGGACTGGACGAGCAGTACTTC. The chain employs TRBV5-1 and TRBJ2-7, with D tentatively TRBD2 (5 bases). CDR1 is SGHRS, CDR2 YFSETQ, per germline. V shed 4 bases and J shed 5 bases, with 16 bases lying between them. CDR3 size: 14 residues.

Many counts were recorded for this clonotype. The rearrangement links TRBV28 to TRBJ2-7; TRBD1 matches 7 bases. The V gene's germline CDR1 is MDHEN and CDR2 SYDVKM. CDR3 length: 13 residues. The V gene end was trimmed by 3 bases and the J gene end by 7 bases; junction bases not matched to a gene: 6. The CDR3 sequence: CASSLEGGREQYF. CDR3 nucleotides: TGTGCCAGCAGTTTGGAAGGGGGCCGGGAGCAGTACTTC.

The chain employs TRBV6-1 and TRBJ1-2; D ambiguous. Trimming took off 6 bases at V and 4 bases at J, with 15 bases between the two ends. From germline, CDR1 is MNHNS and CDR2 SASEGT. The CDR3 has 14 amino acids. The CDR3 region has the DNA TGTGCCAGCAGCGTCGAAGTGGTGGGCTATGGCTACACCTTC. This codes for CASSVEVVGYGYTF.

This clonotype was observed a handful of times. V and J are TRBV29-1 and TRBJ2-7; D may be TRBD2 (6 bases). Germline lookup yields CDR1 SQVTM and CDR2 ANQGSEA. The CDR3 extends over 12 amino acids. Trimming removed 6 bases at V and 3 bases at J, with 12 bases between. CDR3 in amino acids: CSVPGLGYEQYF. In DNA form, the CDR3 reads TGCAGCGTCCCGGGACTTGGCTACGAGCAGTACTTC.

In its sample, this clonotype was seen many times. The chain uses TRBV12-3 or TRBV12-4 and TRBJ2-1; the D call may be TRBD1 or TRBD2 (5 bases each). Trimming shortened V by 2 bases and J by 7 bases, and 9 bases separated the two germline ends. CDR3 length: 13 amino acids. CDR3 in amino acids: CASSLFWGNEQFF. CDR3 in DNA: TGTGCCAGCAGTTTATTCTGGGGGAATGAGCAGTTCTTC.

This clonotype has a handful of counts. CDR3 sequence reads: CASKGPQPQHF. DNA for the CDR3: TGTGCCAGCAAGGGCCCTCAGCCCCAGCATTTT. This chain uses TRBV3-1 with TRBJ1-5; D unclear. Trimming cost V 7 bases and J 6 bases, with 7 bases left between them. Germline V CDR1 and CDR2: LGHDT, YNNKEL (reference sequence). CDR3 length: 11 amino acids.

This clonotype was recorded at least ten times. The rearrangement joins TRBV7-9 to TRBJ1-1, with a tentative D call TRBD1 (6 bases). The CDR3 loop spans 17 amino acids. Germline CDR1 reads SEHNR; CDR2 reads FQNEAQ (reference sequence). Trimming removed 4 bases from V and 1 base from J, with 19 bases in between. DNA for the CDR3: TGTGCCAGCAGCTGGATCCCGGGACAAATAGCGAACACTGAAGCTTTCTTT. Translating gives CASSWIPGQIANTEAFF.

The chain has TRBV7-9 and TRBJ1-3, with TRBD1 matching 9 bases. Trimming cost V 4 bases and J 3 bases; bases outside gene matches: 1. Germline CDR1 reads SEHNR; CDR2 reads FQNEAQ (reference sequence). The CDR3 is 14 amino acids. The CDR3 reads CASSSGQGGNTIYF. The CDR3 DNA reads as TGTGCCAGCAGCTCGGGACAGGGTGGAAACACCATATATTTT.

This clonotype showed up many times. This chain links TRBV6-2 or TRBV6-3 with TRBJ1-1, with D maybe TRBD1 (5 bases). Germline V lookup: CDR1 MNHEY, CDR2 SVGEGT. The ends were cut back, 8 bases at V and 1 base at J, with 11 bases in the middle. This CDR3 has 13 residues. The CDR3 is CASRGRRNTEAFF. Written as DNA, the CDR3 is TGTGCCAGCCGGGGACGGCGGAACACTGAAGCTTTCTTT.

The rearrangement uses TRBV20-1 and TRBJ2-5; D is tentatively TRBD1 or TRBD2 (6 bases each). V was pared by 6 bases and J by 3 bases, with 23 bases between. The germline CDR1 and CDR2 sequences are DFQATT and SNEGSKA (reference sequence). The CDR3 has 16 amino acids. CDR3 residues: CSAENRRGLREETQYF. In nucleotides, the CDR3 is TGCAGTGCGGAGAACCGGAGGGGGTTGAGGGAAGAGACCCAGTACTTC.

This clonotype was observed at least ten times. This sequence joins TRBV5-1 and TRBJ1-1; 8 bases are shared with TRBD1. This CDR3 is 14 amino acids long. Germline V gene data show CDR1 as SGHRS and CDR2 as YFSETQ. J lost 1 base, V lost 3 bases, and 2 bases had no gene match. This CDR3 is CASSSGTGNTEAFF. The CDR3 DNA is TGCGCCAGCAGCTCCGGGACAGGGAACACTGAAGCTTTCTTT.

This clonotype was seen more than once but under ten times. The chain recombines TRBV10-2 with TRBJ1-2; no definite D call. The CDR3 is made up of 14 amino acids. The V and J ends lost 7 bases and 2 bases respectively, with 14 bases between them. Germline V CDR1 and CDR2: WSHSY, SAAADI. This chain's CDR3 is CASNYWTRNYGYTF. The CDR3 nucleotides are TGCGCCAGCAACTACTGGACGAGAAACTATGGCTACACCTTC.

This clonotype was seen many times. This rearrangement joins TRBV5-1 to TRBJ2-7; 7 nucleotides align to TRBD2. There are 15 residues in the CDR3. J lost 0 bases, V lost 0 bases, and 3 bases had no gene match. Per germline, CDR1 SGHRS and CDR2 YFSETQ. The CDR3 here is CASSLEAGSSYEQYF. CDR3 nucleotides: TGCGCCAGCAGCTTGGAAGCGGGGAGCTCCTACGAGCAGTACTTC.

This clonotype was seen a handful of times. The gene calls are TRBV25-1 and TRBJ1-1; a possible D gene is TRBD1 (5 bases). The CDR3 has 13 residues. Trimming removed 7 bases from V and 7 bases from J, with 16 bases in between. Germline V lookup: CDR1 MGHDK, CDR2 SYGVNS. CDR3 in DNA: TGTGCCAGCACCTCCATGGTTACAGGTGAAGCTTTCTTT. Translation: CASTSMVTGEAFF.

This clonotype appeared many times. A read error may account for a junction end that differs from germline. The chain couples TRBV12-3 or TRBV12-4 to TRBJ1-6; D ambiguous. The CDR3 extends over 12 amino acids. CDR3 DNA sequence: TGTGCCAGCAGTTTGTATACTTCACCCCTCCACTTT. Protein sequence: CASSLYTSPLHF.

This clonotype has ten or more counts. J is TRBJ2-1 and V is TRBV7-7; no clear D. The length of the CDR3 is 13 residues. Germline assignment: CDR1 SSHAT and CDR2 FNYEAQ (reference sequence). Trimming pared 2 bases from V and 8 bases from J, leaving 10 bases between. DNA of the CDR3: TGTGCCAGCAGCTTATGGGTGGGCGATGAGCAGTTCTTC. Translated, it gives CASSLWVGDEQFF.

Many counts were recorded for this clonotype. The chain uses TRBV5-8 and TRBJ1-5; D is unclear. The CDR3 has 13 amino acids. Germline V gene data show CDR1 as SGHTS and CDR2 as YDEGEE. V was clipped by 0 bases and J by 6 bases, with 7 bases between them. CDR3 coding DNA: TGTGCCAGCAGCTTGGGGGAGACTCAGCCCCAGCATTTT. Its protein is CASSLGETQPQHF. The whole variable domain, filled in from reference TRBV5-8 and TRBJ1-5, reads EAGVTQSPTHLIKTRGQQATLRCSPISGHTSVYWYQQALGLGLQFLLWYDEGEERNRGNFPPRFSGRQFPNYSSELNVNALELEDSALYLCASSLGETQPQHFGDGTRLSIL.

The table lists this clonotype with a few counts. The chain recombines TRBV11-2 with TRBJ2-3; 8 nucleotides match TRBD1. There are 15 residues in the CDR3. The junction had 6 bases not matched to a gene; V was cut back by 3 bases and J by 4 bases. Per germline, CDR1 SGHAT and CDR2 FQNNGV. DNA of the CDR3: TGTGCCAGCAGCTTCACAGGGGGTTTGGCAGATACGCAGTATTTT. Translated: CASSFTGGLADTQYF.

This chain links TRBV20-1 with TRBJ2-7; maybe TRBD1 (6 bases). V lost 3 bases and J 5 bases, leaving 17 bases between the germline ends. Germline V gene sequence: CDR1 DFQATT, CDR2 SNEGSKA (reference sequence). The CDR3 runs to 14 residues. The CDR3 is CSARSGTQSHEQYF. CDR3 bases: TGCAGTGCTAGGTCCGGGACACAGAGTCACGAGCAGTACTTC.

This clonotype was seen many times. Here the CDR3 DNA reads TGCGCCAGCAGGGACGGTACCCTCTACGAGCAGTACTTC. As protein: CASRDGTLYEQYF. V is TRBV5-1 and J is TRBJ2-7; no clear D. Trimming cost V 5 bases and J 3 bases, with 12 bases left between them. Germline V gene data show CDR1 as SGHRS and CDR2 as YFSETQ. CDR3 length: 13 amino acids.

This chain connects TRBV13 to TRBJ2-2; 12 positions match TRBD2. Looked up from germline, CDR1 is PRHDT and CDR2 is FYEKMQ (reference sequence). The junction had 23 bases not matched to a gene; V was cut back by 7 bases and J by 2 bases. The CDR3 has 22 residues. The CDR3 reads CASNSYSRGLAGAHLNTGELFF. The CDR3 DNA follows: TGTGCCAGCAACTCTTATAGCCGGGGACTAGCGGGCGCGCACTTAAACACCGGGGAGCTGTTTTTT.